These T cell receptor beta chains were read from a single sample in a study of Ad26.COV2.S vaccination and SARS-CoV-2 variants. Generated by immunoSEQ multiplex PCR, the TCRdb table keeps only in-frame clones and is missing some. The repertoire holds about 320,000 clones, more than 70% seen once, with more than 1.5% in the top ten. This specimen was peripheral blood, taken in a trial of Ad26.COV2.S vaccine versus placebo. These receptors all stem from a person between 18 and 59 years old who received the Ad26.COV2.S COVID-19 vaccine or a placebo. Both conserved end residues are part of each CDR3. The D gene is left open where the match is weak. The listing skips clone size in some rows; elsewhere it reads once, few, many or a size class.

clone_size: NA
j_call: TRBJ2-7
d_call: NA
v_call: TRBV5-1
cdr3_nt: TGCGCCAGCGCGCGGGACACCGATCTCTACGAGCAGTACTTC
cdr3_aa: CASARDTDLYEQYF

clone_size: NA
j_call: TRBJ2-1
d_call: TRBD2
v_call: TRBV7-6
cdr3_nt: TGTGCCAGCGGGGGACTAGCTGCCAATGAGCAGTTCTTC
cdr3_aa: CASGGLAANEQFF

clone_size: NA
j_call: TRBJ1-2
d_call: NA
v_call: TRBV27
cdr3_nt: TGTGCCAGCAGTCTTGTCGGGACGGTAGGCTACACCTTC
cdr3_aa: CASSLVGTVGYTF

clone_size: NA
j_call: TRBJ1-5
d_call: TRBD1
v_call: TRBV10-3
cdr3_nt: TGTGCCAGCCAACAGGGGGATAACAATCAGCCCCAGCATTTT
cdr3_aa: CASQQGDNNQPQHF

clone_size: NA
j_call: TRBJ2-2
d_call: NA
v_call: TRBV7-2
cdr3_nt: TGTGCCAGCAGCTTAGTGGGGAGACACTTCACCGGGGAGCTGTTTTTT
cdr3_aa: CASSLVGRHFTGELFF

clone_size: few
j_call: TRBJ2-2
d_call: NA
v_call: TRBV5-1
cdr3_nt: TGCGCCAGCAGCCCGGGGGTCAGAAGCTACACCGGGGAGCTGTTTTTT
cdr3_aa: CASSPGVRSYTGELFF

clone_size: NA
j_call: TRBJ2-1
d_call: NA
v_call: TRBV18
cdr3_nt: TGTGCCAGCTCACCGGGGGCCTACAATGAGCAGTTCTTC
cdr3_aa: CASSPGAYNEQFF

clone_size: NA
j_call: TRBJ1-5
d_call: NA
v_call: TRBV5-1
cdr3_nt: TGCGCCAGCAGTTCCGGGACCCCAATGGAGCCCCAGCATTTT
cdr3_aa: CASSSGTPMEPQHF

clone_size: once
j_call: TRBJ1-5
d_call: NA
v_call: TRBV19
cdr3_nt: TGTGCCAGTAGTTCGAACGCGTTATCCAATCAGCCCCAGCATTTT
cdr3_aa: CASSSNALSNQPQHF

clone_size: NA
j_call: TRBJ2-1
d_call: NA
v_call: TRBV19
cdr3_nt: TGTGCCAGTAGGGTTGGGGGAAACTCCTACAATGAGCAGTTCTTC
cdr3_aa: CASRVGGNSYNEQFF

clone_size: few
j_call: TRBJ1-1
d_call: TRBD1
v_call: TRBV2
cdr3_nt: TGTGCCAGCTATAACAGGGGGCGAGGAACTGAAGCTTTCTTT
cdr3_aa: CASYNRGRGTEAFF

clone_size: NA
j_call: TRBJ2-7
d_call: NA
v_call: TRBV18
cdr3_nt: TGTGCCAGCTCACCGACAGGCTCACACGAGCAGTACTTC
cdr3_aa: CASSPTGSHEQYF

clone_size: NA
j_call: TRBJ2-1
d_call: NA
v_call: TRBV2
cdr3_nt: TGTGCCAGCAGTCCCAGCGGTGAGCAGTTCTTC
cdr3_aa: CASSPSGEQFF

clone_size: NA
j_call: TRBJ1-2
d_call: NA
v_call: TRBV5-4
cdr3_nt: TGTGCCAGCAGCCTCAGGGGCGGGAATGGCTACACCTTC
cdr3_aa: CASSLRGGNGYTF

clone_size: NA
j_call: TRBJ1-1
d_call: NA
v_call: TRBV7-8
cdr3_nt: TGTGCCAGCAGCTCGAAACCTTGGACAGAGAACACTGAAGCTTTCTTT
cdr3_aa: CASSSKPWTENTEAFF

clone_size: NA
j_call: TRBJ2-7
d_call: NA
v_call: TRBV19
cdr3_nt: TGTGCCAGTAGTATTGCGGGAACGGGATACGAGCAGTACTTC
cdr3_aa: CASSIAGTGYEQYF

clone_size: NA
j_call: TRBJ2-5
d_call: NA
v_call: TRBV5-1
cdr3_nt: TGCGCCAGCAGCTTCACCGGGCAAGAGACCCAGTACTTC
cdr3_aa: CASSFTGQETQYF

clone_size: NA
j_call: TRBJ2-4
d_call: TRBD1
v_call: TRBV5-1
cdr3_nt: TGCGCCAGCAGCCATTCCCCTACAGGGGGAGCGGCCAAAAACATTCAGTACTTC
cdr3_aa: CASSHSPTGGAAKNIQYF

clone_size: NA
j_call: TRBJ1-4
d_call: TRBD1
v_call: TRBV5-4
cdr3_nt: TGTGCCAGCAGCTCCGGAGACAGGGGGCGTCCTGAAAAACTGTTTTTT
cdr3_aa: CASSSGDRGRPEKLFF

clone_size: NA
j_call: TRBJ2-2
d_call: NA
v_call: TRBV7-2
cdr3_nt: TGTGCCAGCAGCTTAGGATCGGGGAACACCGGGGAGCTGTTTTTT
cdr3_aa: CASSLGSGNTGELFF

clone_size: few
j_call: TRBJ2-1
d_call: TRBD2
v_call: TRBV4-3
cdr3_nt: TGCGCCAGCAGCCAAGAGCTAGCGGGGGGCCTTGAGCAGTTCTTC
cdr3_aa: CASSQELAGGLEQFF

clone_size: NA
j_call: TRBJ1-5
d_call: NA
v_call: TRBV2
cdr3_nt: TGTGCCAGCAGTCCCCCCCGAAATCAGCCCCAGCATTTT
cdr3_aa: CASSPPRNQPQHF

clone_size: NA
j_call: TRBJ2-5
d_call: TRBD1
v_call: TRBV3-1/TRBV3-2
cdr3_nt: TGTGCCAGCAGCCAAGATACACAGGGGGAAGAGACCCAGTACTTC
cdr3_aa: CASSQDTQGEETQYF

clone_size: NA
j_call: TRBJ2-2
d_call: NA
v_call: TRBV19
cdr3_nt: TGTGCCAGTAGGACTACGGGGGCCCGAGGAACCGGGGAGCTGTTTTTT
cdr3_aa: CASRTTGARGTGELFF

clone_size: NA
j_call: TRBJ2-2
d_call: NA
v_call: TRBV9
cdr3_nt: TGTGCCAGCAGCCCCGAAAGGAACACCGGGGAGCTGTTTTTT
cdr3_aa: CASSPERNTGELFF

clone_size: NA
j_call: TRBJ2-3
d_call: TRBD2
v_call: TRBV14
cdr3_nt: TGTGCCAGCAGCCAAACTAGCGCCTTCACAGATACGCAGTATTTT
cdr3_aa: CASSQTSAFTDTQYF

clone_size: few
j_call: TRBJ1-2
d_call: NA
v_call: TRBV6-4
cdr3_nt: TGTGCCAGCAGTGACTCCCAGGGGTATGGCTACACCTTC
cdr3_aa: CASSDSQGYGYTF

clone_size: NA
j_call: TRBJ1-2
d_call: NA
v_call: TRBV23-1
cdr3_nt: TGCGCCAGCAGTCGACCCCGGTCCATACCTAACTATGGCTACACCTTC
cdr3_aa: CASSRPRSIPNYGYTF

clone_size: NA
j_call: TRBJ1-1
d_call: TRBD1
v_call: TRBV18
cdr3_nt: TGTGCCAGCTCACCCCGACAGGGTGGGCCTGAAGCTTTCTTT
cdr3_aa: CASSPRQGGPEAFF

clone_size: NA
j_call: TRBJ1-2
d_call: NA
v_call: TRBV2
cdr3_nt: TGTGCCAGCAGACTGGAAGGCTACACCTTC
cdr3_aa: CASRLEGYTF

clone_size: NA
j_call: TRBJ1-2
d_call: NA
v_call: TRBV30
cdr3_nt: TGTGCCTGGAGGTCATACAGAGTTGGTGGCTACACCTTC
cdr3_aa: CAWRSYRVGGYTF

clone_size: NA
j_call: TRBJ2-5
d_call: TRBD2
v_call: TRBV5-4
cdr3_nt: TGTGCCAGCAGCCCGGGGACTAGCCAAGAGACCCAGTACTTC
cdr3_aa: CASSPGTSQETQYF

clone_size: NA
j_call: TRBJ2-7
d_call: NA
v_call: TRBV30
cdr3_nt: TGTGCCTGGAGTATTCAAACAGGGAACGAGCAGTACTTC
cdr3_aa: CAWSIQTGNEQYF

clone_size: NA
j_call: TRBJ1-2
d_call: NA
v_call: TRBV29-1
cdr3_nt: TGCAGCGTTGAATTGTCAGGCGGCCACACCTTC
cdr3_aa: CSVELSGGHTF

clone_size: NA
j_call: TRBJ1-1
d_call: NA
v_call: TRBV5-1
cdr3_nt: TGCGCCAGCAGCCGTAAGACTGGGGCGGATTTTTGGGGCACTGAAGCTTTCTTT
cdr3_aa: CASSRKTGADFWGTEAFF

clone_size: NA
j_call: TRBJ2-5
d_call: TRBD2
v_call: TRBV7-8
cdr3_nt: TGTGCCAGCAGCCGAGAGCTAGCGGGGGCCAGGGAGACCCAGTACTTC
cdr3_aa: CASSRELAGARETQYF

clone_size: few
j_call: TRBJ1-2
d_call: NA
v_call: TRBV10-3
cdr3_nt: TGTGCCATCAGTGAGTCGAGAGGGTTTGGCTACACCTTC
cdr3_aa: CAISESRGFGYTF

clone_size: NA
j_call: TRBJ1-3
d_call: NA
v_call: TRBV18
cdr3_nt: TGTGCCAGCTCGCCCCTCCGGGACACCTCTGGAAACACCATATATTTT
cdr3_aa: CASSPLRDTSGNTIYF

clone_size: NA
j_call: TRBJ1-2
d_call: NA
v_call: TRBV19
cdr3_nt: TGTGCCAGTAGTATTGGAGTGGGGGCTGGCTACACCTTC
cdr3_aa: CASSIGVGAGYTF

clone_size: NA
j_call: TRBJ2-1
d_call: TRBD2
v_call: TRBV6-2/TRBV6-3
cdr3_nt: TGTGCCAGCAGTGGACACCGTGGGACTAGCCTCTACAATGAGCAGTTCTTC
cdr3_aa: CASSGHRGTSLYNEQFF

clone_size: NA
j_call: TRBJ1-5
d_call: NA
v_call: TRBV6-9
cdr3_nt: TGTGCCAGCAGTTATCGGGGGCATAGCAATCAGCCCCAGCATTTT
cdr3_aa: CASSYRGHSNQPQHF

clone_size: NA
j_call: TRBJ2-5
d_call: TRBD2
v_call: TRBV7-2
cdr3_nt: TGTGCCAGCAGCCCGTGGACTAGCGGGGGGTGGAAGACCCAGTACTTC
cdr3_aa: CASSPWTSGGWKTQYF

clone_size: NA
j_call: TRBJ1-1
d_call: NA
v_call: TRBV11-2
cdr3_nt: TGTGCCAGCAGCGCGTCGGGGAGGAGAGCTTTCTTT
cdr3_aa: CASSASGRRAFF

clone_size: once
j_call: TRBJ1-6
d_call: TRBD1
v_call: TRBV6-5
cdr3_nt: TGTGCCAGCAGTTGGGTGGGACAGCGGAATTCACCCCTCCACTTT
cdr3_aa: CASSWVGQRNSPLHF

clone_size: NA
j_call: TRBJ2-1
d_call: NA
v_call: TRBV7-3
cdr3_nt: TGTGCCAGCAGCATTCTAGAGGGGGTGTCTGAGCAGTTCTTC
cdr3_aa: CASSILEGVSEQFF

clone_size: NA
j_call: TRBJ1-5
d_call: NA
v_call: TRBV6-4
cdr3_nt: TGTGCCAGCAGTAAAGGACAGAGCAATCAGCCCCAGCATTTT
cdr3_aa: CASSKGQSNQPQHF

clone_size: NA
j_call: TRBJ1-1
d_call: NA
v_call: TRBV7-9
cdr3_nt: TGTGCCAGCACCAACACTAGGGGAACTGAAGCTTTCTTT
cdr3_aa: CASTNTRGTEAFF

clone_size: NA
j_call: TRBJ1-1
d_call: NA
v_call: TRBV5-3
cdr3_nt: TGTGCCAGAAGCTTGGCCCCAGGGAGGGAAGACCCTGAAGCTTTCTTT
cdr3_aa: CARSLAPGREDPEAFF

clone_size: NA
j_call: TRBJ2-3
d_call: NA
v_call: TRBV7-2
cdr3_nt: TGTGCCAGCAGCTTAGAAGGACAGCCCACAGATACGCAGTATTTT
cdr3_aa: CASSLEGQPTDTQYF

clone_size: NA
j_call: TRBJ2-1
d_call: TRBD2
v_call: TRBV11-2
cdr3_nt: TGTGCCAGCAGCTCGAGACTAGCGAAGTTAAATGAGCAGTTCTTC
cdr3_aa: CASSSRLAKLNEQFF

clone_size: NA
j_call: TRBJ2-3
d_call: NA
v_call: TRBV5-4
cdr3_nt: TGTGCCAGCAGCTTGGGTCGCACAGATACGCAGTATTTT
cdr3_aa: CASSLGRTDTQYF

clone_size: NA
j_call: TRBJ2-1
d_call: NA
v_call: TRBV7-2
cdr3_nt: TGTGCCAGCAGCTTAGCGCTAAAGGCAGGGAGTAGCTCCTACAATGAGCAGTTCTTC
cdr3_aa: CASSLALKAGSSSYNEQFF

clone_size: NA
j_call: TRBJ2-1
d_call: NA
v_call: TRBV18
cdr3_nt: TGTGCCAGCTCAACCACCATGGGGTATGGTGAGCAGTTCTTC
cdr3_aa: CASSTTMGYGEQFF